The clone carrying this T cell receptor beta chain has ten or more counts. Its target is unknown. The CDR3 runs to 17 residues. V lost 1 base to trimming and J lost 4 bases, with 21 bases between them. Germline V gene data show CDR1 as SGHRS and CDR2 as YFSETQ. The source of the sample is a study of T-cell reconstitution after alpha-beta-depleted transplantation in children. Whole-study results and caveats: The main origin of T-cell counts and diversity one year after transplant was newly produced T cells.

Unique molecular identifiers tagged the TCRbeta library. TCRdb reprocessed the PCR reads via MiXCR and lists one record per CDR3 protein. Of 220,000 or so distinct CDR3 sequences listed, less than 9% are singletons. This TCR derives from a male patient aged 10-17 years who had a stem cell transplant for acute lymphoblastic leukemia, so the T cells may come from the graft donor. The chain joins TRBV5-1 to TRBJ2-7, with D maybe TRBD2 (6 bases). Specimen: PBMCs, mostly from graft donor cells, collected 180 days after TCRalphabeta/CD19-depleted stem cell transplant. The CDR3 reads CASSLYGSRGVIYEQYF. The CDR3 DNA reads TGCGCCAGCAGCTTGTATGGCTCGCGGGGAGTAATTTACGAGCAGTACTTC.